This T cell receptor beta chain was sequenced for a study of cytomegalovirus exposure and HLA in healthy donors. At the level of the study: Most genotyped donors, approximately 77% of roughly 400, had Caucasian-associated genetic ancestry. General study points: In an earlier analysis, about 87% or about 30%: the productive usage of most TCR beta V segments.

This PCR relied on a set of 60 Vbeta primers and 13 Jbeta primers. Sequencing was performed with immunoSEQ multiplex PCR; in TCRdb, only in-frame clones are kept and a portion is missing. The sample carries about 59,000 clones, more than 70% recorded once. As to this clone: Its antigen is not identified.

What was sequenced was PBMCs. This clonotype was obtained from a man aged 30 to 39 in good health and CMV-seropositive.

As DNA, the CDR3 is TGTGCCAGTACGGGACTAGCGGGGCTCCGCTCCTACAATGAGCAGTTCTTC. Its translation is CASTGLAGLRSYNEQFF. This sequence joins TRBV19 and TRBJ2-1; 13 bases align to TRBD2. CDR3 length equals 17 residues. The V and J ends lost 7 bases and 0 bases, in that order; junction bases with no gene match: 6. CDR1 is LNHDA and CDR2 is SQIVND in the germline V gene (reference sequence).